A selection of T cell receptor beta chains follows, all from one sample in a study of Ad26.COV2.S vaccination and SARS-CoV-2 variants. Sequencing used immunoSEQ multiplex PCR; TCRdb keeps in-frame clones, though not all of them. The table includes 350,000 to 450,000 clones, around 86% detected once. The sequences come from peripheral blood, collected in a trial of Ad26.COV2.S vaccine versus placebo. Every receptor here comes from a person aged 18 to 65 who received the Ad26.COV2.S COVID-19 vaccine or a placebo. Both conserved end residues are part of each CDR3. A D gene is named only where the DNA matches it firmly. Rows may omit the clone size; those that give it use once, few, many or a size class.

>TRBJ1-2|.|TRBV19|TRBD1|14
TGTGCCAGTAGTGGGACAGGGGGCCTCTATGGCTACACCTTC
CASSGTGGLYGYTF
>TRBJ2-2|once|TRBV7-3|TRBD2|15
TGTGCCAGCAGCCCGGGACTAGCGAACACCGGGGAGCTGTTTTTT
CASSPGLANTGELFF
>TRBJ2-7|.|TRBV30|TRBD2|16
TGTGCCTGGAGTGTTGGGAGGGGTGCTCGAATGTTGGAGCAGTACTTC
CAWSVGRGARMLEQYF
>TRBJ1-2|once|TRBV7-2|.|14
TGTGCCAGCAGCTTGGGGGGGCTGAACTATGGCTACACCTTC
CASSLGGLNYGYTF
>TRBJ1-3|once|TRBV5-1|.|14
TGCGCCAGCAGCCCGGTGGGGCGAGGAAACACCATATATTTT
CASSPVGRGNTIYF
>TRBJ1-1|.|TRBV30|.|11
TGTGCCTGGAGTGCTCGGACTGAAGCTTTCTTT
CAWSARTEAFF
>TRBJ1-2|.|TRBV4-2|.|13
TGTGCCAGCAGCCAAGATGGGAGTTATGGCTACACCTTC
CASSQDGSYGYTF
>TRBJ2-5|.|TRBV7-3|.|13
TGTGCCAGCAGCTACACAGTCCAAGAGACCCAGTACTTC
CASSYTVQETQYF
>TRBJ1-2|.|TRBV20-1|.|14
TGCAGTGCTAGTGATCTGGGGGGGAACTATGGCTACACCTTC
CSASDLGGNYGYTF
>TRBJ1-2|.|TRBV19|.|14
TGTGCCAGTAGCGTCGGGGCAGGCAACTATGGCTACACCTTC
CASSVGAGNYGYTF
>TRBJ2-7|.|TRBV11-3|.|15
TGTGCCAGCAGCTTAGGGACGTCTAGCTCCTACGAGCAGTACTTC
CASSLGTSSSYEQYF
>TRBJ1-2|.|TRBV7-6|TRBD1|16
TGTGCCAGCAGCTCCAGTGGGGACAGGGTTTCGGGAGGCTACACCTTC
CASSSSGDRVSGGYTF
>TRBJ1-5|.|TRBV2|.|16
TGTGCCAGCAGTGATGGGGCAGGGGCTAGCAATCAGCCCCAGCATTTT
CASSDGAGASNQPQHF
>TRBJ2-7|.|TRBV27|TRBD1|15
TGTGCCAGCAGTTCAGACAGGGGGCCCCCCTACGAGCAGTACTTC
CASSSDRGPPYEQYF
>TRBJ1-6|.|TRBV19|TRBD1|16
TGTGCCAGTAGTCCACCGTCTCGGACAGGAGGATCACCCCTCCACTTT
CASSPPSRTGGSPLHF
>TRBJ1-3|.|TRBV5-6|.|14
TGTGCCAGCAGCCTGGGAGTTACTGGAAACACCATATATTTT
CASSLGVTGNTIYF
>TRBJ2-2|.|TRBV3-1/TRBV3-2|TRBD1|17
TGTGCCAGCAGCCAACCGTATAGGACAGGGTACACCGGGGAGCTGTTTTTT
CASSQPYRTGYTGELFF
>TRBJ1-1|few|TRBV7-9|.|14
TGTGCCAGCAGCTTAACTAGCACGGACACTGAAGCTTTCTTT
CASSLTSTDTEAFF
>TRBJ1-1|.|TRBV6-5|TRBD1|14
TGTGCCAGCAGTACCGGGACAGCGAACACTGAAGCTTTCTTT
CASSTGTANTEAFF
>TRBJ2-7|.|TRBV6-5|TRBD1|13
TGTGCCAGCTGTAGGACAGGGGGCAACGAGCAGTACTTC
CASCRTGGNEQYF
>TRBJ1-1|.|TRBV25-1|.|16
TGTGCCAGCAGTGAATATGGCGGCGGCGTGAACACTGAAGCTTTCTTT
CASSEYGGGVNTEAFF
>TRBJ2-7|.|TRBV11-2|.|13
TGTGCCAGCAGCCCAGTTGGTTCCTACGAGCAGTACTTC
CASSPVGSYEQYF
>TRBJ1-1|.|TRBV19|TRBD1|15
TGTGCCAGTAGTCCTCAGGGACAGATGAACACTGAAGCTTTCTTT
CASSPQGQMNTEAFF
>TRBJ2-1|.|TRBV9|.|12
TGTGCCAGCAGCGTAGCAGGCGATGAGCAGTTCTTC
CASSVAGDEQFF
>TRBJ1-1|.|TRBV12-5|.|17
TGTGCTAGTGGTAAAAGGTCAGGGGTACTGTGGGACACTGAAGCTTTCTTT
CASGKRSGVLWDTEAFF
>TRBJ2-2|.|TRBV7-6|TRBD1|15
TGTGCCAGCAGCTTCCGGGACAGGGGGGCCGGGGAGCTGTTTTTT
CASSFRDRGAGELFF
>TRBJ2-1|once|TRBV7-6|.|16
TGTGCCAGCAGCTTAGCTGGGGGGCGTCTGTCTGGAGAGCAGTTCTTC
CASSLAGGRLSGEQFF
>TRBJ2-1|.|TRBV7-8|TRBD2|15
TGTGCCAGCAGCCCGCGGGGGGGTTACTACAATGAGCAGTTCTTC
CASSPRGGYYNEQFF
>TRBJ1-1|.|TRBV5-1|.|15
TGCGCCAGCAGCCCAAGGTCGGGGGGTCTCACTGAAGCTTTCTTT
CASSPRSGGLTEAFF
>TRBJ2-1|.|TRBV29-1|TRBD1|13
TGCAGCGTAGGGGGACAGGGGGTCAATGAGCAGTTCTTC
CSVGGQGVNEQFF
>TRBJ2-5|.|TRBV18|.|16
TGTGCCAGCTCCTACACCCTTACAGGGCCGCAGGAGACCCAGTACTTC
CASSYTLTGPQETQYF
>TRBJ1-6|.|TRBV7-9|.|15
TGTGCCAGCAGCTTAACGGGGCGGACCCAAGAGGCCCTCCACTTT
CASSLTGRTQEALHF
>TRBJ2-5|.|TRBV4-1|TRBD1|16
TGCGCCAGCAGCCAAGCCGCTCGGACAGGGTCGGAGACCCAGTACTTC
CASSQAARTGSETQYF
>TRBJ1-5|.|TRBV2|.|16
TGTGCCAGCAGGAACCCTACAGGGACGACCAATCAGCCCCAGCATTTT
CASRNPTGTTNQPQHF
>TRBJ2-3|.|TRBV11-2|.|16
TGTGCCAGCAGCTTACGGGGGGCCGCTAGTCCAGATACGCAGTATTTT
CASSLRGAASPDTQYF
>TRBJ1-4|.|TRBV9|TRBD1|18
TGTGCCAGCAGCGTAGCTACCGCACGTCCGGGACAGACGGAAAAACTGTTTTTT
CASSVATARPGQTEKLFF
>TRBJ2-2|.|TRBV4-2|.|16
TGTGCCAGCAGCCAAGAAGGAGCGGCGGCCACCGGGGAGCTGTTTTTT
CASSQEGAAATGELFF
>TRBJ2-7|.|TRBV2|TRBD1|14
TGTGCCAGCAGAAGGGACAGGGGGCCATACGAGCAGTACTTC
CASRRDRGPYEQYF
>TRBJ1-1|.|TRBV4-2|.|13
TGTGCCAGCAGCCAAGGAAGGGACACTGAAGCTTTCTTT
CASSQGRDTEAFF
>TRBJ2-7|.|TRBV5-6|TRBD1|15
TGTGCCAGCAGCTCCCTACAGGGGGTAGGCTACGAGCAGTACTTC
CASSSLQGVGYEQYF
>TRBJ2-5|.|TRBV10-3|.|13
TGTGCCATCAGTGCAGGGGACGCCGGGACCCAGTACTTC
CAISAGDAGTQYF
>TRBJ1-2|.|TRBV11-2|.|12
TGTGCCAGCAGGACACTAGGCTATGGCTACACCTTC
CASRTLGYGYTF
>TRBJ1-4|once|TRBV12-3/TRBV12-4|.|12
TGTGCCAGCAGCCCCGCTGATGAAAAACTGTTTTTT
CASSPADEKLFF
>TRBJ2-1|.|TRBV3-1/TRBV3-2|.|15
TGTGCCAGCAGCCAACCCCTGTCCAGGCACAATGAGCAGTTCTTC
CASSQPLSRHNEQFF
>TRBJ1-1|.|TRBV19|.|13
TGTGCCAGTAGTACGAATATGAACACTGAAGCTTTCTTT
CASSTNMNTEAFF
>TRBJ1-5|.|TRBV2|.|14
TGTGCCAGCAGACAACGAGGGGGTTTTGAGCCCCAGCATTTT
CASRQRGGFEPQHF
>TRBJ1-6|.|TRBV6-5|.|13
TGTGCCAGCAGTTTGGGACGACAGCCACCCCTCCACTTT
CASSLGRQPPLHF
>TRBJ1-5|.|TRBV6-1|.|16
TGTGCCAGCAGTGCGGTACAGGTCTATAGCAATCAGCCCCAGCATTTT
CASSAVQVYSNQPQHF
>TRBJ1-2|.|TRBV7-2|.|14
TGTGCCAGCTCCCCAGCCAGGGATAACTATGGCTACACCTTC
CASSPARDNYGYTF
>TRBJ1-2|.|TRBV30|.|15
TGTGCCTGGAGTACCGGACGGACACTTAACTATGGCTACACCTTC
CAWSTGRTLNYGYTF
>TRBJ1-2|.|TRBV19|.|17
TGTGCCAGTAGTATAGATCCCCTGGTCCCGAAATTCTATGGCTACACCTTC
CASSIDPLVPKFYGYTF
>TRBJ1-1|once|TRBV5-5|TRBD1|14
TGTGCCAGCAGCTTACCTGACAGGGGGACTGAAGCTTTCTTT
CASSLPDRGTEAFF